This entry lists 22 T cell receptor beta chains sequenced from one sample in a study of beta chain features in type 1 diabetes. Expressed TCRB transcripts were sequenced after all isolated RNA was converted to cDNA. Profiled with immunoSEQ multiplex PCR; TCRdb holds only in-frame clones, not every one. Seen here are roughly 40,000 clones, about 52% observed once, and the top ten hold more than 0.6%. Sequencing was performed on central memory CD4+ T cells from blood. The source is a woman between 18 and 30 years old in good health.

In regard to this clone: One end of the junction is discordant with germline, which a read error may explain. This chain connects TRBV18 to TRBJ2-3, with D possibly TRBD1 on 5 matching bases. This CDR3 is 13 amino acids long. The germline CDR1 and CDR2 sequences are KGHSH and LQKENI. Here the CDR3 reads CASSPTGPPAQAF. The CDR3 DNA reads as TGTGCCAGCTCACCCACAGGTCCCCCTGCGCAGGCTTTT.

In regard to this clone: Germline is not matched at one junction end, which may reflect a read error. V and J are TRBV6-5 and TRBJ1-5; 7 bases fit TRBD1. Germline V gene lookup returns CDR1 MNHEY and CDR2 SVGAGI. CDR3 length equals 13 residues. The CDR3 DNA is TGTGCCAGCAGTAACTCCCGGGACAGCGGCCAGCATTTT. Residues: CASSNSRDSGQHF.

The chain joins TRBV25-1 to TRBJ1-2; maybe TRBD1 (5 bases). CDR3 length equals 14 residues. CDR1 and CDR2 from the germline V gene are MGHDK and SYGVNS. V was shortened by 2 bases and J by 8 bases, with 15 bases between the two germline ends. CDR3 nucleotide sequence: TGTGCCAGCAGTGAACAGGCAGGGATGAGGGGCTACACCTTC. Translation: CASSEQAGMRGYTF.

V and J are TRBV30 and TRBJ1-5, with a possible D match to TRBD1 (6 bases). CDR3 length equals 13 residues. Germline values: CDR1 GTSNPN, CDR2 SVGIG (reference sequence). Trimming cost V 1 base and J 5 bases, with 9 bases left between them. CDR3 sequence reads: CAWSGDIDQPQHF. The DNA for the CDR3 is TGTGCCTGGAGTGGGGACATTGATCAGCCCCAGCATTTT. Supplemented by reference TRBV30 and TRBJ1-5, the full variable domain reads SQTIHQWPATLVQPVGSPLSLECTVEGTSNPNLYWYRQAAGRGLQLLFYSVGIGQISSEVPQNLSASRPQDRQFILSSKKLLLSDSGFYLCAWSGDIDQPQHFGDGTRLSIL.

This clone was found a few times. The chain combines TRBV29-1 with TRBJ2-3; D perhaps matches TRBD1 (6 bases). V was cut by 4 bases and J by 2 bases, with 16 bases left in between. Germline lookup yields CDR1 SQVTM and CDR2 ANQGSEA. The CDR3 runs to 15 residues. CDR3 in DNA: TGCAGCGTTGTCCAGACAGGTGCTCTCACAGATACGCAGTATTTT. This codes for CSVVQTGALTDTQYF.

The chain joins TRBV11-2 to TRBJ2-7, with D perhaps TRBD1 (5 bases). V dropped 1 base and J dropped 3 bases, with 10 bases sitting between them. Germline V CDR1 and CDR2: SGHAT, FQNNGV. The CDR3 is 14 residues long. The CDR3 DNA reads TGTGCCAGCAGCTTAGCAGGGAACTACTACGAGCAGTACTTC. Protein product: CASSLAGNYYEQYF.

This clone was counted a few times. The CDR3 region is CASSDDRGLKQFF. CDR3 coding DNA: TGTGCCAGCAGCGACGACAGGGGGCTTAAGCAGTTCTTC. The V call is TRBV7-8, the J call TRBJ2-1; 10 bases line up with TRBD1. This CDR3 has 13 amino acids. Germline CDR1 SGHVS, CDR2 FQNEAQ. J gave up 11 bases and V 5 bases, and 6 bases lay outside the gene matches.

CDR3 sequence: CASSARTGTGLDEQYF. CDR3 sequence (DNA): TGTGCCAGCAGCGCTAGGACCGGGACAGGCCTTGACGAGCAGTACTTC. The chain is built from TRBV7-2 and TRBJ2-7, with 8 bases lining up with TRBD1. Per germline, CDR1 SGHTA and CDR2 FQGNSA. The CDR3 consists of 16 residues. V trimming: 5 bases; J trimming: 5 bases; junction bases outside the gene matches: 14.

The rearrangement joins TRBV7-2 to TRBJ2-3; D perhaps matches TRBD1 (5 bases). Germline loops: CDR1 SGHTA, CDR2 FQGNSA. V was pared by 1 base and J by 0 bases, with 14 bases between. There are 17 residues in the CDR3. CDR3 sequence reads: CASSLVGRATSTDTQYF. The CDR3 bases are TGTGCCAGCAGCTTAGTTGGCAGGGCCACTAGCACAGATACGCAGTATTTT. The whole variable domain, filled in from reference TRBV7-2 and TRBJ2-3, reads GAGVSQSPSNKVTEKGKDVELRCDPISGHTALYWYRQSLGQGLEFLIYFQGNSAPDKSGLPSDRFSAERTGGSVSTLTIQRTQQEDSAVYLCASSLVGRATSTDTQYFGPGTRLTVL.

This clone was counted between two and nine times. This chain joins TRBV5-1 and TRBJ2-7, with 9 bases identical to TRBD1. V lost 1 base to trimming and J lost 0 bases; unmatched junction nucleotides: 8. The CDR3 is 17 amino acids. Germline assignment: CDR1 SGHRS and CDR2 YFSETQ. CDR3 nucleotide sequence: TGCGCCAGCAGCTTGACAGGCGGGACAGGGACCTCCTACGAGCAGTACTTC. Its translation is CASSLTGGTGTSYEQYF.

This clone has a single count. The rearrangement links TRBV25-1 to TRBJ2-7; 8 bases are a match to TRBD1. Unmatched junction bases numbered 12, after V lost 7 bases and J lost 4 bases. The CDR3 consists of 15 residues. Germline CDR1 reads MGHDK; CDR2 reads SYGVNS. The CDR3 DNA sequence: TGTGCCAGCACGGACTACCAGGGGGCGCTTTACGAGCAGTACTTC. Translated, it gives CASTDYQGALYEQYF.

The chain employs TRBV25-1 and TRBJ1-2, with D possibly TRBD1 on 5 matching bases. V dropped 5 bases and J dropped 7 bases, with 14 bases sitting between them. CDR3 length: 13 amino acids. Germline values: CDR1 MGHDK, CDR2 SYGVNS. The CDR3 bases are TGTGCCAGCAGTCCCGGGGGAAGAGGTGGCTACACCTTC. This gives the protein CASSPGGRGGYTF.

A few counts support this clone. The chain couples TRBV6-1 to TRBJ1-2, with 8 nucleotides matching TRBD1. Germline V lookup: CDR1 MNHNS, CDR2 SASEGT. J lost 6 bases, V lost 4 bases, and 4 bases had no gene match. This CDR3 contains 13 residues. DNA of the CDR3: TGTGCCAGCAGTGGACAGGGGTTGGATGGCTACACCTTC. Its translation: CASSGQGLDGYTF.

This sequence joins TRBV13 and TRBJ2-3, with 7 nucleotides matching TRBD2. This CDR3 spans 14 amino acids. The ends lost 4 bases at V and 4 bases at J; junction bases unmatched: 5. The V gene's germline CDR1 is PRHDT and CDR2 FYEKMQ (reference sequence). CDR3 DNA: TGTGCCAGCAGCTCCCAGCGGGGCCCAGATACGCAGTATTTT. Translating gives CASSSQRGPDTQYF. The entire variable domain, with the rest obtained from reference TRBV13 and TRBJ2-3, is as follows: AAGVIQSPRHLIKEKRETATLKCYPIPRHDTVYWYQQGPGQDPQFLISFYEKMQSDKGSIPDRFSAQQFSDYHSELNMSSLELGDSALYFCASSSQRGPDTQYFGPGTRLTVL.

The rearrangement links TRBV7-2 to TRBJ2-5, with 10 bases aligning to TRBD1. The CDR3 consists of 15 residues. V trimming: 5 bases; J trimming: 4 bases; junction bases outside the gene matches: 7. Germline CDR1 is SGHTA and CDR2 is FQGNSA. For the CDR3, the DNA is TGTGCCAGCAGCCCTTGGACAGGGGGGGGAGAGACCCAGTACTTC. Encoded protein: CASSPWTGGGETQYF. The variable domain in full, with the rest retrieved from reference TRBV7-2 and TRBJ2-5, is GAGVSQSPSNKVTEKGKDVELRCDPISGHTALYWYRQSLGQGLEFLIYFQGNSAPDKSGLPSDRFSAERTGGSVSTLTIQRTQQEDSAVYLCASSPWTGGGETQYFGPGTRLLVL.

This clone has a handful of counts. The rearrangement links TRBV30 to TRBJ2-3; 9 bases map to TRBD1. In germline, CDR1 is GTSNPN, CDR2 SVGIG (reference sequence). Germline trimming cut 2 bases from V and 2 bases from J; bases unmatched to any gene: 5. The CDR3 sequence is 15 residues long. In DNA, the CDR3 is TGTGCCTGGAGTTCGGTACAGGGGGCCACAGATACGCAGTATTTT. This translates into CAWSSVQGATDTQYF.

The chain carries TRBV18 and TRBJ1-1; possibly TRBD1 for D (6 bases). This CDR3 region has 17 residues. V lost 1 base and J 6 bases, leaving 21 bases between the germline ends. Germline CDR1 KGHSH, CDR2 LQKENI. The CDR3, as DNA: TGTGCCAGCTCACCACGGCCAGGGGAAGGTAGTTTCGCTGAAGCTTTCTTT. Protein sequence: CASSPRPGEGSFAEAFF.

This clone was counted only a few times. J is TRBJ2-5 and V is TRBV6-5, with 7 bases fitting TRBD1. With V trimmed by 6 bases and J by 5 bases, 9 bases remained unmatched. The V gene's germline CDR1 is MNHEY and CDR2 SVGAGI. The CDR3 sequence is 14 residues long. CDR3 residues: CASSRQGRIETQYF. DNA of the CDR3: TGTGCCAGCAGCAGACAGGGTAGGATTGAGACCCAGTACTTC.

The CDR3 protein is CASSPKTGMKPSGEAFF. As DNA, the CDR3 is TGTGCCAGCAGCCCTAAGACAGGGATGAAGCCGAGTGGTGAAGCTTTCTTT. The V call is TRBV11-2, the J call TRBJ1-1; 7 nucleotides agree with TRBD1. Germline CDR1 and CDR2: SGHAT and FQNNGV. V lost 5 bases to trimming and J lost 7 bases; unmatched junction nucleotides: 19. The CDR3 length is 17 residues.

This clone turned up a few times. V is TRBV29-1 and J is TRBJ1-4, with D possibly being TRBD1 (5 bases). The CDR3 is 10 residues long. Trimming took 7 bases from V and 8 from J, leaving 8 bases between them. Looked up from germline, CDR1 is SQVTM and CDR2 is ANQGSEA. In DNA form, the CDR3 reads TGCAGCGGGGGGGACGAAAAACTGTTTTTT. This translates into CSGGDEKLFF.

This clone is a singleton in its sample. The CDR3 coding sequence is TGCGCCAGCAGCTTGGAGGGGAGGGGAGCTGAAGCTTTCTTT. Translation gives CASSLEGRGAEAFF. The chain is built from TRBV5-1 and TRBJ1-1; TRBD1 might be the D (5 bases). V was trimmed by 0 bases and J by 6 bases, leaving 12 bases between them. This CDR3 is built from 14 residues. Germline CDR1 SGHRS, CDR2 YFSETQ. The full variable domain, rest sourced from reference TRBV5-1 and TRBJ1-1, is KAGVTQTPRYLIKTRGQQVTLSCSPISGHRSVSWYQQTPGQGLQFLFEYFSETQRNKGNFPGRFSGRQFSNSRSEMNVSTLELGDSALYLCASSLEGRGAEAFFGQGTRLTVV.

In its sample, this clone was seen a few times. This rearrangement joins TRBV10-3 to TRBJ2-7; 11 bases are a match to TRBD2. CDR1 and CDR2 from the germline V gene are ENHRY and SYGVKD. The CDR3 has 15 residues. V dropped 6 bases and J dropped 0; count of bases not matched to a gene: 4. CDR3 coding DNA: TGTGCCATCAGCAAACTAGCGGGAGACTCCTACGAGCAGTACTTC. This translates into CAISKLAGDSYEQYF.